The clone carrying this TCR beta chain was counted only a few times. The data were taken from a study of siplizumab effects on memory and regulatory T cells. Method: immunoSEQ multiplex PCR; TCRdb's copy keeps in-frame clones and lacks some. The table has over 100,000 clones, 93% seen once; the top ten hold approximately 0.17%. This sequence originates from a human donor in good health. Sequenced: non-Treg CD4+ T cells sorted from blood.

The CDR3 DNA sequence: TGTGCCAGCAGCTTGAGAGGGGAGCAGCCCCAGCATTTT. Translating gives CASSLRGEQPQHF. The chain employs TRBV5-4 and TRBJ1-5, with D maybe TRBD1 (5 bases). Germline loops: CDR1 SGHNT, CDR2 YYREEE (reference sequence). V was trimmed by 1 base and J by 7 bases, leaving 9 bases between them. This CDR3 is 13 amino acids long.